This TCR beta chain emerged from a study of type 1 and type 2 diabetes patients. This clonotype was seen once. Amplification started from genomic DNA. The TCR beta CDR3 region was amplified using 30 forward and 13 reverse primers. TCRdb fed the multiplex PCR reads into MiXCR, producing one record per CDR3 protein. The sample shows around 300,000 distinct CDR3 sequences, around 47% of them seen only once. The clonotype originates from a young man with type 2 diabetes. Sequencing was done on a sample of peripheral blood mononuclear cells (PBMCs).

The CDR3, as DNA: TGTGCCAGCAGCCCGGGGGGGAGTAGCGTTAACATTCAGTACTTC. Residues: CASSPGGSSVNIQYF. V and J are TRBV7-8 and TRBJ2-4, with 8 bases aligning to TRBD2. V gave up 5 bases and J gave up 7 bases; unmatched junction bases: 10. Germline CDR1 reads SGHVS; CDR2 reads FQNEAQ. This CDR3 spans 15 amino acids.